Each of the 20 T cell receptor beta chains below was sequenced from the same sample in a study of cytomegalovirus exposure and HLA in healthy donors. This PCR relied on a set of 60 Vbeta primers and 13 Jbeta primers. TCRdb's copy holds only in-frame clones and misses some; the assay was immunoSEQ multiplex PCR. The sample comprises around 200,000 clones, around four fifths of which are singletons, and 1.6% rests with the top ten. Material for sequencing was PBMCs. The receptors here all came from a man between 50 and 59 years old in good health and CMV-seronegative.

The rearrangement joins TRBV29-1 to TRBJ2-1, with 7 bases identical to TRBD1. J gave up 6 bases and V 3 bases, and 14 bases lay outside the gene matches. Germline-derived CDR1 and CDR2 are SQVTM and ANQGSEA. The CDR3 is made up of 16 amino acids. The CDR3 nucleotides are TGCAGCGTTGATGGAGTTGACAGGGCAACTTCCAATGAGCAGTTCTTC. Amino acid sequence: CSVDGVDRATSNEQFF.

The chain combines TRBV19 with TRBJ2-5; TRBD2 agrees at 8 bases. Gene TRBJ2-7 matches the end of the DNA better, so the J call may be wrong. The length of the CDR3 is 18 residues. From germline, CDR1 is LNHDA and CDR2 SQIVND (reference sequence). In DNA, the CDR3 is TGTGCCAGTAGTAACCGACCGCACGGGACTAGGGGAAACTACGAGCAGTACTTC. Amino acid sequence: CASSNRPHGTRGNYEQYF.

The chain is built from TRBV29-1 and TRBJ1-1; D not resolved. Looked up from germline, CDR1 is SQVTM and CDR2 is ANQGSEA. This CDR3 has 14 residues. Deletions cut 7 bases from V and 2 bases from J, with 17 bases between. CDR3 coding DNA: TGCAGCGGGACCAGAGGGATGACAAACACTGAAGCTTTCTTT. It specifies CSGTRGMTNTEAFF.

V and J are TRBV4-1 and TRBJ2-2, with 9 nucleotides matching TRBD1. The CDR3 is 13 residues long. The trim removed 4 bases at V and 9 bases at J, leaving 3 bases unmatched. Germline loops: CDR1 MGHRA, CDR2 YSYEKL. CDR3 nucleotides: TGCGCCAGCAGCCCGACAGGGGGGCGGGAGCTGTTTTTT. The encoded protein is CASSPTGGRELFF.

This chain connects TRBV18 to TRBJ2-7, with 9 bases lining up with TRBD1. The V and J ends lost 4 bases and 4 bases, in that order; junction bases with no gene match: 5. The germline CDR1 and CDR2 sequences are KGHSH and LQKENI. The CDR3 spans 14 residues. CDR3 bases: TGTGCCAGCTCACTCTCCGGGACAGGGTACGAGCAGTACTTC. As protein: CASSLSGTGYEQYF.

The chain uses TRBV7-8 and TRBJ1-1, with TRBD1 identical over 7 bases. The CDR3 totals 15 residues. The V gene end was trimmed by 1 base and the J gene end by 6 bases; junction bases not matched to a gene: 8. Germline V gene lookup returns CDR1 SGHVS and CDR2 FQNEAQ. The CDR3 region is CASSLVTQGGAEAFF. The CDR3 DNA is TGTGCCAGCAGCTTAGTGACGCAGGGGGGAGCTGAAGCTTTCTTT.

For the CDR3, the DNA is TGTGCCATCATGGTCCCCGCGGGCGGCTACACCTTC. The encoded protein is CAIMVPAGGYTF. This chain links TRBV6-5 with TRBJ1-2; D is undetermined. V was pared by 10 bases and J by 8 bases, with 17 bases between. This CDR3 contains 12 residues. Germline-derived CDR1 and CDR2 are MNHEY and SVGAGI.

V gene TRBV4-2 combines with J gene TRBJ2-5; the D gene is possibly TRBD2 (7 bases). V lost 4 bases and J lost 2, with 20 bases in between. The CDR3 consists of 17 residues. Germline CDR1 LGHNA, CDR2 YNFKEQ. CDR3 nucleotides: TGTGCCAGCAGCCTTGGGAGGGGGGAGCGGGGACAAGAGACCCAGTACTTC. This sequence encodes CASSLGRGERGQETQYF.

In nucleotides, the CDR3 is TGTGCCAGCATCCCGAGGGGTAGCGGGTACTACGAGCAGTACTTC. This gives the protein CASIPRGSGYYEQYF. The chain uses TRBV28 and TRBJ2-7, with 7 bases that match TRBD2. Per germline, CDR1 MDHEN and CDR2 SYDVKM. J lost 3 bases, V lost 7 bases, and 12 bases had no gene match. The CDR3 is 15 residues long.

The CDR3 DNA follows: TGCGCCAGCAGCCAAGATCTAGGAGACGGCTCCTCCTACGAGCAGTACTTC. It is translated as CASSQDLGDGSSYEQYF. The chain combines TRBV4-1 with TRBJ2-5, with D uncertain. The J call is uncertain, as TRBJ2-7 better fits the DNA end. The germline CDR1 and CDR2 sequences are MGHRA and YSYEKL. There are 17 residues in the CDR3.

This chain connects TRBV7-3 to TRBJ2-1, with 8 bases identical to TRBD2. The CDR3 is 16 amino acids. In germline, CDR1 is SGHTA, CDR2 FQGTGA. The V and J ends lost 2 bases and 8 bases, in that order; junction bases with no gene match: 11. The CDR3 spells CASSLGRAGALDEQFF. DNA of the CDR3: TGTGCCAGCAGCTTAGGTAGAGCGGGGGCTTTGGATGAGCAGTTCTTC.

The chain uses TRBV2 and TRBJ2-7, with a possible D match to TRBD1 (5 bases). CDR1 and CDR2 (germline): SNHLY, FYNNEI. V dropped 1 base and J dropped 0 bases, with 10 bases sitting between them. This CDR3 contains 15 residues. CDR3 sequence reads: CASSEDRLLSYEQYF. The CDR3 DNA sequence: TGTGCCAGCAGTGAAGACAGGCTACTCTCCTACGAGCAGTACTTC.

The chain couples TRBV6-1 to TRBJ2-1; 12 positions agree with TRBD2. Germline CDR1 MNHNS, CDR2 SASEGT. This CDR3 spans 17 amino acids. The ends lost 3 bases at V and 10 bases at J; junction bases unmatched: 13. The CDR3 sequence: CASSDIIAASGRGEQFF. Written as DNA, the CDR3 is TGTGCCAGCAGTGATATAATCGCGGCTAGCGGGAGGGGGGAGCAGTTCTTC.

CDR3 amino acids: CAISGTGGSETQYF. The CDR3 DNA sequence: TGTGCCATCAGTGGGACAGGGGGCTCGGAGACCCAGTACTTC. J is TRBJ2-5 and V is TRBV10-3; 11 bases are shared with TRBD1. The trim removed 4 bases at V and 5 bases at J, leaving 3 bases unmatched. Germline V gene data show CDR1 as ENHRY and CDR2 as SYGVKD. CDR3 length equals 14 residues.

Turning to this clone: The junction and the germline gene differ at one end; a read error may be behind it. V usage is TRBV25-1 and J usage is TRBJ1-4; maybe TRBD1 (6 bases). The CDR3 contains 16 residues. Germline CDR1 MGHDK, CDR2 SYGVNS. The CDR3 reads CASSQYGQRSNEKLFF. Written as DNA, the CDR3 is TGTGCCAGCAGTCAATATGGACAGCGCTCGAATGAAAAACTGTTTTTT.

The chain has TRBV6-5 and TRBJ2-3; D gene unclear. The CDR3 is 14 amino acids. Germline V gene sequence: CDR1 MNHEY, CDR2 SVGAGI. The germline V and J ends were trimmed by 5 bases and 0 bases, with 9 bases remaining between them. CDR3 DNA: TGTGCCAGCAGTCCTGCGGTAAGCACAGATACGCAGTATTTT. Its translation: CASSPAVSTDTQYF.

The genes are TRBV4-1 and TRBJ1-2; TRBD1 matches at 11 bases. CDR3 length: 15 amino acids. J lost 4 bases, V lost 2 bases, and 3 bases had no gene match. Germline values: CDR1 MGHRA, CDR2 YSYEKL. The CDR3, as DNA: TGCGCCAGCAGCCAACCCGGGACAGGGGGCTATGGCTACACCTTC. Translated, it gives CASSQPGTGGYGYTF.

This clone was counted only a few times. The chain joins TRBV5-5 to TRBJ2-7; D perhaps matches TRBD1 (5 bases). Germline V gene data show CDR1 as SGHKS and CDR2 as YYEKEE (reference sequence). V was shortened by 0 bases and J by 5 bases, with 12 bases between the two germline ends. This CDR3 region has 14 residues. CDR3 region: CASSLVQGGNEQYF. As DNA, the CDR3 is TGTGCCAGCAGCTTGGTGCAGGGTGGAAACGAGCAGTACTTC.

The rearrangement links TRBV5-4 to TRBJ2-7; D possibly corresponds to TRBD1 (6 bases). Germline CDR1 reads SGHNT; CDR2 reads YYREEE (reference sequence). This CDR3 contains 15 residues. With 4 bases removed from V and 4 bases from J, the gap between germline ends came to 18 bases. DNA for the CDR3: TGTGCCAGCAGCGTGACCGGGACATCAAAGTACGAGCAGTACTTC. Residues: CASSVTGTSKYEQYF.

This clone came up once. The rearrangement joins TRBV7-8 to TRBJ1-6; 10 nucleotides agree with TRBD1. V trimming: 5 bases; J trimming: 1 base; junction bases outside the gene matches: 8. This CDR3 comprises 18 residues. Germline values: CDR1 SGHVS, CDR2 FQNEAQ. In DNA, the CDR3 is TGTGCCAGCAGCGACGGGACAGGGGTATGGTCCTATAATTCACCCCTCCACTTT. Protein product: CASSDGTGVWSYNSPLHF.